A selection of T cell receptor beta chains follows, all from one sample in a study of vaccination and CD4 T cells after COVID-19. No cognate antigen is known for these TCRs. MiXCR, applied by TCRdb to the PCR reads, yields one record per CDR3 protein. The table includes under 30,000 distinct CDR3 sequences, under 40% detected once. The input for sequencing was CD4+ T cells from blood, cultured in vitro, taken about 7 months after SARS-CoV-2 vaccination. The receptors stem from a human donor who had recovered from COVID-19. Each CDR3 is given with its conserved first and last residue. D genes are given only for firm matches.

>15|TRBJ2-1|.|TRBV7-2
CASSFFSGGHNEQFF
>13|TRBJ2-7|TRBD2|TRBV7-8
CASSLDGGREQYF
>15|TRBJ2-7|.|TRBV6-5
CASSFQGEGGFEQYF
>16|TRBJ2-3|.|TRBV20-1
CSAEEGSPPTKDTQYF
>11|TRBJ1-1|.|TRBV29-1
CSANQNTEAFF
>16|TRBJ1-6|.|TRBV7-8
CASSFTQAGGNSPLHF
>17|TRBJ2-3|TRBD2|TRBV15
CATSRDPKSGSTDTQYF
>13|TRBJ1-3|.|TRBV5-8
CASSTRTGVTIYF
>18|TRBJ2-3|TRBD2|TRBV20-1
CSARPATQTSGRTDTQYF
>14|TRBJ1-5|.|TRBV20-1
CSAKSGGSNQPQHF
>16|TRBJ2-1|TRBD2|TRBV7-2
CASSVSGTSGLRAQFF
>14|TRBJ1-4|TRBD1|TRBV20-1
CSALVSGGLEKLFF
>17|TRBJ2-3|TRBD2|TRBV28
CASSLKGLAGVTDTQYF
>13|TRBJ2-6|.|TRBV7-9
CASSRRGANVLTF
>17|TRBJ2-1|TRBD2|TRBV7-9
CASSPGTSGTIYNEQFF
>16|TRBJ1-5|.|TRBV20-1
CSARTPSGWGNQPQHF
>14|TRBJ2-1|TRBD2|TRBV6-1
CASRAGGSYNEQFF
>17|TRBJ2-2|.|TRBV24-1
CATSDLRGKANTGELFF
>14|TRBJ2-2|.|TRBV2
CASRTLGDTGELFF
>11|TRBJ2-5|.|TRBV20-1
CSARDHETQYF
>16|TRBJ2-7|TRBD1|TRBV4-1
CASSRGPGQGSHEQYF
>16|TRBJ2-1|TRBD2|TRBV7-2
CASSSGTSGRLFEQFF
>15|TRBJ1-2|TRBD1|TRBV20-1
CSADQGTGANYGYTF
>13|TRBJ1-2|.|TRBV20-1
CSAPQGANYGYTF
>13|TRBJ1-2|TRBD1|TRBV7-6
CASSTGGGYGYTF
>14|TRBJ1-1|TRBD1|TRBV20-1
CSARAYTRGSEAFF
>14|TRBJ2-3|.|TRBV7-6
CASSLADRTDTQYF
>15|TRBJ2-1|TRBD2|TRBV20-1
CSARGVLAGGNEQFF
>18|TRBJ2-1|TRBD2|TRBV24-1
CATSDPRTSGRVYNEQFF
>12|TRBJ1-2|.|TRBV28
CASSDNRVGYTF
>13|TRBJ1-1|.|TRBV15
CATSRDPEYEAFF
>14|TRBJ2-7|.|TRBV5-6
CASSLAILQFEQYF
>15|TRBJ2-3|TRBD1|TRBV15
CATSSPDRGTDTQYF
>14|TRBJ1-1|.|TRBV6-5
CASSSGNMNTEAFF
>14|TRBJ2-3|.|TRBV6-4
CASSPGRDTDTQYF
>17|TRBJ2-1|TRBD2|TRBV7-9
CASSPPFRLAVSNEQFF
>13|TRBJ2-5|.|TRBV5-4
CASSGRSQETQYF
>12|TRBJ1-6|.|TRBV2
CASRQDNSPLHF
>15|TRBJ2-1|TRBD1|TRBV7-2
CASSLEGTVYNEQFF
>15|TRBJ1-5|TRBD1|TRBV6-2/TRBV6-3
CASSKQGLDNQPQHF
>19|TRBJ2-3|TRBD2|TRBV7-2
CASSLRGSAGARFRDTQYF
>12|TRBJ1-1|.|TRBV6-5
CASSYSKGEAFF
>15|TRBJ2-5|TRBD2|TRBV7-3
CASSPGGGGAETQYF